The 24 T cell receptor beta chains below all came from one sample that was sequenced in a study of neurological immune-mediated disorders. Described time point: longitudinal time-point 2. TCRdb re-called the 5' RACE reads with MiXCR, one entry per CDR3 protein. Among about 60,000 distinct CDR3 sequences, around a tenth were seen once, and the ten largest hold approximately 12%. The sample consisted of PBMCs. The receptors were gathered from a young man in good health.

The V call is TRBV7-9, the J call TRBJ1-2; D not resolved. CDR1 is SEHNR, CDR2 FQNEAQ, per germline (reference sequence). The CDR3 length is 12 residues. Deletions cut 1 base from V and 8 bases from J, with 8 bases between. The CDR3 nucleotides read TGTGCCAGCAGCTTAGTGGAAGAAGGCTACACCTTC. Protein: CASSLVEEGYTF.

This clonotype appeared many times. The rearrangement links TRBV3-1 to TRBJ1-4; D gene unclear. CDR1 is LGHDT, CDR2 YNNKEL, per germline (reference sequence). The CDR3 consists of 12 residues. V dropped 4 bases and J dropped 8 bases, with 8 bases sitting between them. Here the CDR3 DNA reads TGTGCCAGCAGCCGAGAGAGCGAAAAACTGTTTTTT. Its translation is CASSRESEKLFF. The entire variable domain, with the rest obtained from reference TRBV3-1 and TRBJ1-4, is as follows: DTAVSQTPKYLVTQMGNDKSIKCEQNLGHDTMYWYKQDSKKFLKIMFSYNNKELIINETVPNRFSPKSPDKAHLNLHINSLELGDSAVYFCASSRESEKLFFGSGTQLSVL.

This clonotype has ten or more counts. The chain recombines TRBV7-9 with TRBJ2-7; D unresolved. Germline V gene lookup returns CDR1 SEHNR and CDR2 FQNEAQ (reference sequence). The CDR3 totals 14 residues. V shed 8 bases and J shed 3 bases, with 17 bases lying between them. The CDR3 sequence is CASQSRSGRYEQYF. The CDR3 coding sequence is TGTGCCAGCCAATCTCGTAGTGGTCGCTACGAGCAGTACTTC.

This clonotype has at least ten counts. This rearrangement joins TRBV12-3 or TRBV12-4 to TRBJ1-5; TRBD1 agrees at 10 bases. This CDR3 contains 14 residues. Trimming took 5 bases from V and 7 from J; bases not matched to a gene: 5. CDR3 sequence reads: CASSARTGGQPQHF. The CDR3 DNA reads TGTGCCAGCAGTGCCCGGACAGGGGGGCAGCCCCAGCATTTT.

This sequence joins TRBV28 and TRBJ2-1; D call uncertain. The CDR3 is 13 residues long. Germline lookup yields CDR1 MDHEN and CDR2 SYDVKM. Trimming took off 5 bases at V and 7 bases at J, with 12 bases between the two ends. CDR3 coding DNA: TGTGCCAGCAGTCCCAACGGTGGGAATGAGCAGTTCTTC. Translation gives CASSPNGGNEQFF.

This clonotype occurred many times. J is TRBJ1-6 and V is TRBV10-3; D unresolved. There are 15 residues in the CDR3. Germline V gene sequence: CDR1 ENHRY, CDR2 SYGVKD. Trimming left V 0 bases short and J 4 bases short, with 7 bases between. As DNA, the CDR3 is TGTGCCATCAGTGAGTCGGGCCTGTATAATTCACCCCTCCACTTT. It specifies CAISESGLYNSPLHF.

This clonotype has just a few counts. The chain joins TRBV27 to TRBJ2-7; D possibly corresponds to TRBD2 (6 bases). V lost 0 bases and J 4 bases, leaving 22 bases between the germline ends. The CDR3 contains 18 residues. The germline gives CDR1 MNHEY, CDR2 SMNVEV (reference sequence). CDR3 sequence reads: CASSLSVGGGNLKYEQYF. The CDR3 DNA sequence: TGTGCCAGCAGTTTATCGGTCGGGGGAGGAAACTTGAAGTACGAGCAGTACTTC.

The chain recombines TRBV18 with TRBJ2-1; 7 bases are a match to TRBD2. J lost 0 bases, V lost 3 bases, and 2 bases had no gene match. The CDR3 sequence is 15 residues long. Germline V lookup: CDR1 KGHSH, CDR2 LQKENI. The CDR3: CASSPRGSSYNEQFF. Here the CDR3 DNA reads TGTGCCAGCTCACCTCGCGGGAGCTCCTACAATGAGCAGTTCTTC.

The table lists this clonotype with many counts. The J gene is TRBJ2-2, the V gene TRBV5-1; 11 nucleotides match TRBD2. The V gene's germline CDR1 is SGHRS and CDR2 YFSETQ. V was pared by 3 bases and J by 1 base, with 2 bases of the junction left unmatched. The CDR3 runs 16 residues. The CDR3 DNA is TGCGCCAGCAGCTGGGGGACTAGCGGGAACACCGGGGAGCTGTTTTTT. It translates to CASSWGTSGNTGELFF. Together with reference TRBV5-1 and TRBJ2-2, the CDR3 gives the full variable domain: KAGVTQTPRYLIKTRGQQVTLSCSPISGHRSVSWYQQTPGQGLQFLFEYFSETQRNKGNFPGRFSGRQFSNSRSEMNVSTLELGDSALYLCASSWGTSGNTGELFFGEGSRLTVL.

This clonotype was seen at least ten times. The chain carries TRBV29-1 and TRBJ1-1; 7 bases agree with TRBD1. Trimming took 4 bases from V and 1 from J; bases not matched to a gene: 6. The CDR3 length is 14 residues. Looked up from germline, CDR1 is SQVTM and CDR2 is ANQGSEA. The CDR3 spells CSVVKGQPNTEAFF. CDR3 bases: TGCAGCGTTGTTAAGGGACAGCCGAACACTGAAGCTTTCTTT.

This clonotype was seen repeatedly, ten times or more. The CDR3 region is CASSIGTGVTQPQHF. CDR3 DNA: TGCGCCAGCAGTATCGGGACAGGGGTCACTCAGCCCCAGCATTTT. The chain carries TRBV5-1 and TRBJ1-5, with TRBD1 matching 10 bases. Germline values: CDR1 SGHRS, CDR2 YFSETQ. The CDR3 spans 15 residues. The V segment lost 5 bases and the J segment 6 bases; nucleotides outside the gene matches: 8.

At least ten counts were recorded for this clonotype. The rearrangement uses TRBV12-3 or TRBV12-4 and TRBJ2-5, with TRBD2 identical over 7 bases. The CDR3 consists of 17 residues. V gave up 5 bases and J gave up 1 base; unmatched junction bases: 13. The CDR3 loop is CASSPPLAVLLQETQYF. The CDR3 bases are TGTGCCAGCAGTCCCCCGCTAGCGGTGCTCCTCCAAGAGACCCAGTACTTC.

This clonotype has at least ten counts. The chain couples TRBV4-2 to TRBJ2-7; perhaps D is TRBD1 or TRBD2 (6 bases each). The CDR3 covers 16 residues. The germline V and J ends were trimmed by 0 bases and 2 bases, with 14 bases remaining between them. Germline lookup yields CDR1 LGHNA and CDR2 YNFKEQ. CDR3 sequence: CASSQEGGTSTYEQYF. Written as DNA, the CDR3 is TGTGCCAGCAGCCAAGAAGGAGGGACATCCACCTACGAGCAGTACTTC.

This clonotype was detected ten times or more. The chain is built from TRBV25-1 and TRBJ2-3; D is unresolved. The CDR3 loop spans 16 amino acids. CDR1 MGHDK and CDR2 SYGVNS come from the germline V gene. V lost 2 bases to trimming and J lost 0 bases, with 12 bases between them. The CDR3 reads CASSEPPPASTDTQYF. In nucleotides, the CDR3 is TGTGCCAGCAGTGAACCCCCCCCTGCTAGCACAGATACGCAGTATTTT.

This clonotype was recorded many times. DNA of the CDR3: TGTGCCAGCAGCTCCCCCGGGACTAGCGGGAGGGGCGAGCAGTTCTTC. Translating it yields CASSSPGTSGRGEQFF. The chain carries TRBV28 and TRBJ2-1, with 16 nucleotides matching TRBD2. CDR3 length: 16 amino acids. Germline CDR1 reads MDHEN; CDR2 reads SYDVKM. V lost 6 bases to trimming and J lost 10 bases; unmatched junction nucleotides: 9.

This clonotype occurred many times. The CDR3 region has the DNA TGTGCCAGCAGTTTAACTAGGGACACCTACGAGCAGTACTTC. It translates to CASSLTRDTYEQYF. The V gene is TRBV27, the J gene TRBJ2-7; possible D gene TRBD1, 6 bases. There are 14 residues in the CDR3. V was pared by 2 bases and J by 2 bases, with 10 bases between. Germline V gives CDR1 MNHEY, CDR2 SMNVEV (reference sequence).

This clonotype has a count of ten or more. The chain combines TRBV12-3 or TRBV12-4 with TRBJ2-7; no definite D call. V lost 2 bases, J lost 3 bases, and 8 bases lay in between. This CDR3 region has 13 residues. CDR3 protein: CASSLRRNYEQYF. In DNA form, the CDR3 reads TGTGCCAGCAGTTTACGACGGAACTACGAGCAGTACTTC.

This clonotype has ten or more counts. J is TRBJ2-1 and V is TRBV20-1; a possible D gene is TRBD1 (6 bases). Deletions cut 3 bases from V and 9 bases from J, with 15 bases between. The germline V gene encodes CDR1 DFQATT and CDR2 SNEGSKA (reference sequence). The CDR3 runs 13 residues. DNA of the CDR3: TGCAGTGCTAGTCCAGGGCCCAGGGGTGAGCAGTTCTTC. It yields the protein CSASPGPRGEQFF.

V and J are TRBV3-1 and TRBJ1-3; no reliable D call. CDR1 is LGHDT, CDR2 YNNKEL, per germline (reference sequence). V was cut by 1 base and J by 10 bases, with 8 bases left in between. This CDR3 is built from 12 residues. The CDR3 spells CASSQGSSTIYF. The CDR3 DNA reads as TGTGCCAGCAGCCAAGGTTCTAGTACCATATATTTT.

This clonotype was seen many times. The chain employs TRBV5-1 and TRBJ2-3, with D unresolved. The CDR3 is 13 residues long. Germline V CDR1 and CDR2: SGHRS, YFSETQ. Trimming pared 0 bases from V and 6 bases from J, leaving 8 bases between. CDR3 in amino acids: CASSLVAPDTQYF. In DNA, the CDR3 is TGCGCCAGCAGCTTGGTAGCCCCCGATACGCAGTATTTT.

The genes are TRBV5-1 and TRBJ2-1, with 7 bases matching TRBD2. V gave up 3 bases and J gave up 7 bases; unmatched junction bases: 13. CDR1 is SGHRS and CDR2 is YFSETQ in the germline V gene. CDR3 length: 16 residues. Here the CDR3 DNA reads TGCGCCAGCAGCTGGGGACGAGCGGGGTTTAGAAATGAGCAGTTCTTC. This codes for CASSWGRAGFRNEQFF.

This clonotype occurred many times. This chain uses TRBV20-1 with TRBJ2-7; TRBD1 agrees at 7 bases. With 5 bases clipped from V and 3 bases from J, the junction kept 4 bases outside the gene matches. CDR1 is DFQATT, CDR2 SNEGSKA, per germline (reference sequence). The CDR3 runs 12 residues. Here the CDR3 DNA reads TGCAGTGCTGACAGGGAGAACTACGAGCAGTACTTC. It yields the protein CSADRENYEQYF.

This clonotype showed up many times. The chain links TRBV3-1 to TRBJ1-4, with a possible D match to TRBD1 (6 bases). V was pared by 6 bases and J by 5 bases, with 16 bases between. CDR1 and CDR2 from the germline V gene are LGHDT and YNNKEL (reference sequence). CDR3 length: 15 residues. CDR3 nucleotide sequence: TGTGCCAGCAGGCCAAGTGGGGGCCTGAATGAAAAACTGTTTTTT. The encoded protein is CASRPSGGLNEKLFF.

This clonotype showed up many times. V gene TRBV5-1 combines with J gene TRBJ2-3; D call uncertain. The CDR3 extends over 14 amino acids. The germline V gene encodes CDR1 SGHRS and CDR2 YFSETQ. V was cut by 1 base and J by 4 bases, with 10 bases left in between. The CDR3 nucleotides read TGCGCCAGCAGCTTGTGGGCTAAACCAGATACGCAGTATTTT. As protein: CASSLWAKPDTQYF.